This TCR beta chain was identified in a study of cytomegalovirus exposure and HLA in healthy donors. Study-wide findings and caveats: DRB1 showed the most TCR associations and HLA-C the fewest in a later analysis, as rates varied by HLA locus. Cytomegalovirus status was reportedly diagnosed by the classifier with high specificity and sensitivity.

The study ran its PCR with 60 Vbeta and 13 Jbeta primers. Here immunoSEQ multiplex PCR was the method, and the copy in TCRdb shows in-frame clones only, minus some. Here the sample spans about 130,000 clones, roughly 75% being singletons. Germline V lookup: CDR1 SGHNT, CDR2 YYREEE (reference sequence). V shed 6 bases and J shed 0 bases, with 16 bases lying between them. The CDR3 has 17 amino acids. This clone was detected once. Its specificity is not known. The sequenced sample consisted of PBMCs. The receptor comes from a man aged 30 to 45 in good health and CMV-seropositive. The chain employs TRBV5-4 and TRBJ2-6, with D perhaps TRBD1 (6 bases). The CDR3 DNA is TGTGCCAGCACTCCGCGGGCAGGGGTCTCTGGGGCCAACGTCCTGACTTTC. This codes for CASTPRAGVSGANVLTF.